This TCR beta chain is drawn from a study of blood T cell repertoires in COVID-19. Study summary: The United States, Italy and Spain provided the acute and convalescent COVID-19 samples.

The count of this clone is one. Repertoires were generated with immunoSEQ multiplex PCR, while TCRdb's copy carries only in-frame clones and drops some. The table includes over 80,000 clones, about 89% detected once. Germline CDR1 is DFQATT and CDR2 is SNEGSKA (reference sequence). The CDR3 extends over 11 amino acids. V lost 3 bases and J lost 11; bases outside the gene matches: 6. The sequence was collected from a middle-aged man with acute or convalescent COVID-19. The sample consisted of peripheral blood. The chain links TRBV20-1 to TRBJ2-7, with TRBD2 matching over 8 bases. The CDR3 sequence is CSARGPGGEYF. In DNA form, the CDR3 reads TGCAGTGCTAGGGGGCCGGGAGGGGAGTACTTC.